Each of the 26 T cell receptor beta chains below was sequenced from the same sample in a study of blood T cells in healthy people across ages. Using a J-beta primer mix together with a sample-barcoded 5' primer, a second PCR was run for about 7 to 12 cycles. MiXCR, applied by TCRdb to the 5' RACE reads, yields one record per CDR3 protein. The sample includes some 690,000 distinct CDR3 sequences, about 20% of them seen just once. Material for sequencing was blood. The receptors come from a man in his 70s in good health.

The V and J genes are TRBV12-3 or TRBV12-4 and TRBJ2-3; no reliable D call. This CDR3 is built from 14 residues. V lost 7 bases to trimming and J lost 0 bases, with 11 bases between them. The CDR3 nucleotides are TGTGCCAGCAACCGCGGTGGTAGCACAGATACGCAGTATTTT. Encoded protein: CASNRGGSTDTQYF.

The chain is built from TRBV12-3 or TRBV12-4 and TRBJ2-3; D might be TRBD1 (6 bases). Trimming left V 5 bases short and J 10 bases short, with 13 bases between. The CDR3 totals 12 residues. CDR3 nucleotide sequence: TGTGCCAGCAGTCCGCCCGGGACACCGCAGTATTTT. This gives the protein CASSPPGTPQYF.

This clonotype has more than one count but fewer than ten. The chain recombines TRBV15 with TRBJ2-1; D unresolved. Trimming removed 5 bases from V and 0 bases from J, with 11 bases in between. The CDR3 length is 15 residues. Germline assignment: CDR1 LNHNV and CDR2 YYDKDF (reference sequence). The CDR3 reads CATSSPEASYNEQFF. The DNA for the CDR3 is TGTGCCACCAGCTCACCGGAAGCCTCCTACAATGAGCAGTTCTTC.

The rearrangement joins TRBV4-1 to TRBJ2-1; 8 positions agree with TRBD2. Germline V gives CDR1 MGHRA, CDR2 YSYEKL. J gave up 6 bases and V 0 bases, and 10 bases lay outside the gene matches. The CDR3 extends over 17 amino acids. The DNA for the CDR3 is TGCGCCAGCAGCCAAGATAGTAGCGGGACTAGTCCCAATGAGCAGTTCTTC. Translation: CASSQDSSGTSPNEQFF.

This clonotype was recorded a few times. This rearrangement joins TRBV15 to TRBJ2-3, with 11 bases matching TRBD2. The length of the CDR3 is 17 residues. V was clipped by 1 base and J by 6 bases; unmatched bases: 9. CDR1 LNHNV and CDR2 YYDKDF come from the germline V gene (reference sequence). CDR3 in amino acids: CATSRGIAGGPSDTQYF. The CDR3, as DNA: TGTGCCACCAGCAGAGGTATAGCGGGAGGGCCTTCGGATACGCAGTATTTT.

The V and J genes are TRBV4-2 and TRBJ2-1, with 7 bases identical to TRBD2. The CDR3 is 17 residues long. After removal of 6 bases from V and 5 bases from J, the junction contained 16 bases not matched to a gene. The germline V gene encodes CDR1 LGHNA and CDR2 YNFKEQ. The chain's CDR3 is CASSFNPALAEDNEQFF. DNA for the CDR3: TGTGCCAGCAGTTTCAACCCGGCCCTAGCGGAGGACAATGAGCAGTTCTTC.

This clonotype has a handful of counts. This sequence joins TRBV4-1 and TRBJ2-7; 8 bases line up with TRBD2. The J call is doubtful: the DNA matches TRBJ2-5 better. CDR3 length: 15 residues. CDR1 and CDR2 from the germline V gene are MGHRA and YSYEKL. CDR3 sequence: CASSQQAGVVETQYF. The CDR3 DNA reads TGCGCCAGCAGCCAACAAGCGGGAGTAGTAGAGACCCAGTACTTC.

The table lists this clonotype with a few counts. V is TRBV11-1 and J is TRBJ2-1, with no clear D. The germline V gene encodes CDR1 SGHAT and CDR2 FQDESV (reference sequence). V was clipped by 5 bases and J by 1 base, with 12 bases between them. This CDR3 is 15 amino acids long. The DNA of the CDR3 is TGTGCCAGCAGCATAGTCGGCAGGTCCTACAATGAGCAGTTCTTC. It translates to CASSIVGRSYNEQFF.

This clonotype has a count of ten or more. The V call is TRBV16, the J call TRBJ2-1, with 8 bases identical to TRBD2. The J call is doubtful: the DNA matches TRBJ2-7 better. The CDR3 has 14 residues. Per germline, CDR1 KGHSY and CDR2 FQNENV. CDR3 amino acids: CASSQGRGAYEQYF. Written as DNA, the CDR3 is TGTGCCAGCAGCCAAGGGCGGGGGGCCTACGAGCAGTACTTC.

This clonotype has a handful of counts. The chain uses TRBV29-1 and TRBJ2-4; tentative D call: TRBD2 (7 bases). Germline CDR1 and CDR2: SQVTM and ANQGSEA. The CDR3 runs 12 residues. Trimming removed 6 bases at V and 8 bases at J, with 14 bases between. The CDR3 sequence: CSVGGGADIQYF. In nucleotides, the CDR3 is TGCAGCGTGGGGGGGGGCGCGGACATTCAGTACTTC.

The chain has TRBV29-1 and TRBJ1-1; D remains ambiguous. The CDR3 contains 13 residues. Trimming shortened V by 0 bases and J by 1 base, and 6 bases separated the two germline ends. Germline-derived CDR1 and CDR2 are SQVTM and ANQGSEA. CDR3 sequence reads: CSVEDHGNTEAFF. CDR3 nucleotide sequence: TGCAGCGTTGAAGATCACGGGAACACTGAAGCTTTCTTT.

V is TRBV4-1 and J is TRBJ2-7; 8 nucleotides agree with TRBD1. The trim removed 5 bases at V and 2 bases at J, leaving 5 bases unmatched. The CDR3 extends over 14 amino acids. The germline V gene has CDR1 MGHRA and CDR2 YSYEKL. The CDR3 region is CASSSQDRAYEQYF. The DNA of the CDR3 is TGCGCCAGCAGCTCTCAGGACAGGGCCTACGAGCAGTACTTC.

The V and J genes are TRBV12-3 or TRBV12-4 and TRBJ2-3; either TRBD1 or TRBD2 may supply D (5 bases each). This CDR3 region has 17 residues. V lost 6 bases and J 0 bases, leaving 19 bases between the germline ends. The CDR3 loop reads CASRPRGARSSTDTQYF. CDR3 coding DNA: TGTGCCAGCAGACCGAGGGGCGCGCGGTCTAGCACAGATACGCAGTATTTT.

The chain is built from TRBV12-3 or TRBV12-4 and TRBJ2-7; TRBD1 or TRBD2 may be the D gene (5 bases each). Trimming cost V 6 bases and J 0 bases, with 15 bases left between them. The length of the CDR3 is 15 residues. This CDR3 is CASRLNRDHSYEQYF. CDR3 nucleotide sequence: TGTGCCAGCAGACTCAACCGGGACCACTCCTACGAGCAGTACTTC.

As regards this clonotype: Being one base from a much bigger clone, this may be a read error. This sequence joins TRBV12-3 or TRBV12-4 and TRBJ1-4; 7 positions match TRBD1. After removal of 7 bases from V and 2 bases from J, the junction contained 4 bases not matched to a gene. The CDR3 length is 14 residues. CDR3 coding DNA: TGTGCCAGCACCCCGACAGGGACTAATGAAAAACTGTTTTTT. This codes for CASTPTGTNEKLFF.

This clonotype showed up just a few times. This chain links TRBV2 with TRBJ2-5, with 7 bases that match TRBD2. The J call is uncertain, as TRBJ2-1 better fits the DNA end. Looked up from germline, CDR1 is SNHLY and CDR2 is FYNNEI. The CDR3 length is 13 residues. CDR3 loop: CASSGEGSNEQFF. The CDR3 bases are TGTGCCAGCAGTGGGGAGGGAAGCAATGAGCAGTTCTTC.

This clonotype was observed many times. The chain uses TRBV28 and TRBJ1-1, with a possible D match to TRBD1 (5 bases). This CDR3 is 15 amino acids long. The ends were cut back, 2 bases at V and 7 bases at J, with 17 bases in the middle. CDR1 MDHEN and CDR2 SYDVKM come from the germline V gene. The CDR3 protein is CASSLIGAGLLEAFF. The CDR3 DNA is TGTGCCAGCAGTTTAATAGGGGCGGGTCTCCTTGAAGCTTTCTTT.

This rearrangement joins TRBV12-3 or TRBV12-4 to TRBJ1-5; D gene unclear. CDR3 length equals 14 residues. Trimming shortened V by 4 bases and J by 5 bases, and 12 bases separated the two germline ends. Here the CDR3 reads CASSYRGTDQPQHF. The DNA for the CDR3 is TGTGCCAGCAGTTACAGAGGAACTGATCAGCCCCAGCATTTT.

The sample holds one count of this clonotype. CDR3 sequence reads: CSVEATSSGQFF. The CDR3 coding sequence is TGCAGCGTTGAGGCAACTAGCAGCGGGCAGTTCTTC. J is TRBJ2-1 and V is TRBV29-1; TRBD2 might be the D (6 bases). The CDR3 consists of 12 residues. The V end lost 3 bases, the J end lost 12 bases, and 15 bases lay between the germline ends. Germline-derived CDR1 and CDR2 are SQVTM and ANQGSEA.

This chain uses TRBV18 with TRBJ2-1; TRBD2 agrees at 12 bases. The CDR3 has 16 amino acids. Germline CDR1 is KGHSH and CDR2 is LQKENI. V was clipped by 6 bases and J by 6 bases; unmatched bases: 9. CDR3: CASSLDLAGGPNEQFF. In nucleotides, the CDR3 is TGTGCCAGCTCGCTGGATCTAGCGGGGGGGCCCAATGAGCAGTTCTTC. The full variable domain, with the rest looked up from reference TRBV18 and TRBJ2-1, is NAGVMQNPRHLVRRRGQEARLRCSPMKGHSHVYWYRQLPEEGLKFMVYLQKENIIDESGMPKERFSAEFPKEGPSILRIQQVVRGDSAAYFCASSLDLAGGPNEQFFGPGTRLTVL.

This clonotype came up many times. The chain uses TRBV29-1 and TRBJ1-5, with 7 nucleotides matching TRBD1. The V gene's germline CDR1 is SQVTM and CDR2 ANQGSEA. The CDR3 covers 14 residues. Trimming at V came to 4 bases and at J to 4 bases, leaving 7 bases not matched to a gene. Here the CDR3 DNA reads TGCAGCGTTGCGGCAGGGGGAATGAATCAGCCCCAGCATTTT. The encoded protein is CSVAAGGMNQPQHF.

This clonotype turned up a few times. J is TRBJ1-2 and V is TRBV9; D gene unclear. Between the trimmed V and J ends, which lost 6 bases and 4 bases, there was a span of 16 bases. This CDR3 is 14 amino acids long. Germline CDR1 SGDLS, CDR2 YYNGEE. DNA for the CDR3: TGTGCCAGCACCGAAGGGCCGTCCCCCTATGGCTACACCTTC. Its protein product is CASTEGPSPYGYTF.

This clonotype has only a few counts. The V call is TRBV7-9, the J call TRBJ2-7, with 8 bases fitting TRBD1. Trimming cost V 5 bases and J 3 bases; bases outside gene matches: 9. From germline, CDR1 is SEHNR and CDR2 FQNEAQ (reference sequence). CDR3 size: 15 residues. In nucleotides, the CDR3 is TGTGCCAGCAGCAGAACGGACAGGGCCCTCTACGAGCAGTACTTC. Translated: CASSRTDRALYEQYF.

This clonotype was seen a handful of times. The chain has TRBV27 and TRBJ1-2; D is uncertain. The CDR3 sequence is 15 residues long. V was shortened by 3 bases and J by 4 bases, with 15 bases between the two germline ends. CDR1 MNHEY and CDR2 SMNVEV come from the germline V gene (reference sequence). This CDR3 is CASSFLMGSPYGYTF. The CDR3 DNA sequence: TGTGCCAGCAGTTTTCTGATGGGGAGCCCCTATGGCTACACCTTC.

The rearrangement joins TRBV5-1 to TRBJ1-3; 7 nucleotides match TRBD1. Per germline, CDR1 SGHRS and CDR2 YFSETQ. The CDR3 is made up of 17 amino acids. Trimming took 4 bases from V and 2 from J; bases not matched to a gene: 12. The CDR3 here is CASSPPRRDSTGNTIYF. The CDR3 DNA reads TGCGCCAGCAGCCCACCCCGGCGGGACAGCACTGGAAACACCATATATTTT. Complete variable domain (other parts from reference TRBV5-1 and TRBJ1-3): KAGVTQTPRYLIKTRGQQVTLSCSPISGHRSVSWYQQTPGQGLQFLFEYFSETQRNKGNFPGRFSGRQFSNSRSEMNVSTLELGDSALYLCASSPPRRDSTGNTIYFGEGSWLTVV.

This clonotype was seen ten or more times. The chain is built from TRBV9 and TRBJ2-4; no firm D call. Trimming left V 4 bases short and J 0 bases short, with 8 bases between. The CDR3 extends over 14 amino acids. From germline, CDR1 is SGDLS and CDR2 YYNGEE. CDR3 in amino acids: CASSPVLAKNIQYF. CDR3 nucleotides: TGTGCCAGCAGCCCCGTGCTAGCCAAAAACATTCAGTACTTC.